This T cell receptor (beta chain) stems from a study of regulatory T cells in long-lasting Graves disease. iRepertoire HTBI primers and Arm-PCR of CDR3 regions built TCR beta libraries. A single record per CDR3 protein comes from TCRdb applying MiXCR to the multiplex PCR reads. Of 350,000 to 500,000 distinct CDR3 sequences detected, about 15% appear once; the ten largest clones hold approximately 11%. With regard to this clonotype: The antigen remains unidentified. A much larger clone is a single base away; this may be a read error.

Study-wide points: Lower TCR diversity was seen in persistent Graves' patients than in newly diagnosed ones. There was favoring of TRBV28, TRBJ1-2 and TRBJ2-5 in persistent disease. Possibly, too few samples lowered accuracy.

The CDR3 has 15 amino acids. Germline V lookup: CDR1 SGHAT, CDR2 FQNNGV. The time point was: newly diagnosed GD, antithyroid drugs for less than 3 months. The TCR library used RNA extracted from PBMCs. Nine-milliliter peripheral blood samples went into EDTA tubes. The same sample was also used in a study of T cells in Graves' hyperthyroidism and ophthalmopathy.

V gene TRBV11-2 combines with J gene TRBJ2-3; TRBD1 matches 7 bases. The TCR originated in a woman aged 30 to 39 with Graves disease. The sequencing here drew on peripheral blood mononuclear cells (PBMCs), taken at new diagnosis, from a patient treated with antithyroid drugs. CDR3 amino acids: CASSLVLPGTDAQYF. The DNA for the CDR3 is TGTGCCAGCAGCTTAGTTTTACCGGGGACAGATGCGCAGTATTTT.